The 3 T cell receptor beta chains reported below all come from one sample, sequenced in a study of cytomegalovirus exposure and HLA in healthy donors. It was with 60 Vbeta and 13 Jbeta primers that the PCR ran. Using immunoSEQ multiplex PCR, the repertoire was profiled, and TCRdb retains in-frame clones only, with some absent. The data show some 100,000 clones, around 84% seen once. Sequenced input: PBMCs. These receptors all come from a woman younger than 35 in good health and CMV-seronegative.

This clone appeared once. One junction end does not reproduce the germline sequence, and a read error may be involved. The V and J genes are TRBV7-9 and TRBJ2-5; 8 bases line up with TRBD2. In germline, CDR1 is SEHNR, CDR2 FQNEAQ (reference sequence). The CDR3 is 17 amino acids. The chain's CDR3 is CSSSLDRFSGVQETQYF. CDR3 nucleotide sequence: TGTTCCAGCAGCTTAGATCGTTTTAGCGGGGTCCAAGAGACCCAGTACTTC.

This chain connects TRBV18 to TRBJ1-6; D call uncertain. The V gene lost 2 bases and the J gene lost 8 bases, with 13 bases spanning the gap. The CDR3 length is 15 residues. Germline V lookup: CDR1 KGHSH, CDR2 LQKENI. In nucleotides, the CDR3 is TGTGCCAGCTCACCAGCGGGCAGTATCCATTCACCCCTCCACTTT. Amino acid sequence: CASSPAGSIHSPLHF. Combining the CDR3 with reference TRBV18 and TRBJ1-6 gives the whole variable domain NAGVMQNPRHLVRRRGQEARLRCSPMKGHSHVYWYRQLPEEGLKFMVYLQKENIIDESGMPKERFSAEFPKEGPSILRIQQVVRGDSAAYFCASSPAGSIHSPLHFGNGTRLTVT.

V gene TRBV29-1 combines with J gene TRBJ2-1; the match to TRBD2 covers 12 bases. Germline V gene lookup returns CDR1 SQVTM and CDR2 ANQGSEA. This CDR3 contains 15 residues. The ends lost 6 bases at V and 1 base at J; junction bases unmatched: 4. This CDR3 reads CSVETSGGSYNEQFF. The CDR3 bases are TGCAGCGTCGAGACTAGCGGGGGATCCTACAATGAGCAGTTCTTC.